These 17 T cell receptor beta chains originate from one sample sequenced in a study of regulatory T cells in long-lasting Graves disease. With iRepertoire HTBI primers and Arm-PCR of CDR3 regions, TCR beta libraries were built. One entry per CDR3 protein results from TCRdb running MiXCR on the multiplex PCR reads. The table has 300,000 to 400,000 distinct CDR3 sequences, over 15% seen once. Sample time point: newly diagnosed GD, antithyroid drugs for less than 3 months. With RNA extracted from PBMCs as input, the TCR library was made. These sequences were also reported in another study, on T cells in Graves' hyperthyroidism and ophthalmopathy.

The sample in question was peripheral blood mononuclear cells (PBMCs), obtained at new diagnosis, from a patient treated with antithyroid drugs. These receptors all stem from a man aged 35 to 55 with Graves disease.

This clonotype was seen ten or more times. The V gene is TRBV2, the J gene TRBJ2-1; 11 bases agree with TRBD2. The CDR3 has 17 amino acids. CDR1 is SNHLY and CDR2 is FYNNEI in the germline V gene. V gave up 6 bases and J gave up 1 base; unmatched junction bases: 8. The CDR3 DNA reads as TGTGCCAGCAGGCTAGCGGGAGGACGCGCTTCCTACAATGAGCAGTTCTTC. Translation gives CASRLAGGRASYNEQFF.

This clonotype occurred many times. The CDR3 here is CAWRSAGAGDTQYF. The CDR3 coding sequence is TGTGCCTGGAGGTCTGCAGGGGCCGGAGATACGCAGTATTTT. The chain joins TRBV30 to TRBJ2-3; D is perhaps TRBD1 (6 bases). Trimming shortened V by 3 bases and J by 5 bases, and 15 bases separated the two germline ends. This CDR3 comprises 14 residues. The germline gives CDR1 GTSNPN, CDR2 SVGIG (reference sequence). The variable domain in full, completed from reference TRBV30 and TRBJ2-3, reads SQTIHQWPATLVQPVGSPLSLECTVEGTSNPNLYWYRQAAGRGLQLLFYSVGIGQISSEVPQNLSASRPQDRQFILSSKKLLLSDSGFYLCAWRSAGAGDTQYFGPGTRLTVL.

This clonotype was detected only a few times. The chain combines TRBV2 with TRBJ1-4; unclear D gene. The germline gives CDR1 SNHLY, CDR2 FYNNEI. V shed 5 bases and J shed 6 bases, with 7 bases lying between them. The CDR3 sequence is 12 residues long. CDR3 bases: TGTGCCAGCAGTTTTTCGGATGAAAAACTGTTTTTT. Its translation is CASSFSDEKLFF.

This clonotype was seen repeatedly, ten times or more. This rearrangement joins TRBV3-1 to TRBJ1-6; no clear D. V was pared by 2 bases and J by 6 bases, with 11 bases between. This CDR3 comprises 15 residues. Germline CDR1 and CDR2: LGHDT and YNNKEL (reference sequence). Written as DNA, the CDR3 is TGTGCCAGCAGCCAATTTGTCGCCCCTAATTCACCCCTCCACTTT. Protein: CASSQFVAPNSPLHF. Full variable domain (rest looked up from reference TRBV3-1 and TRBJ1-6): DTAVSQTPKYLVTQMGNDKSIKCEQNLGHDTMYWYKQDSKKFLKIMFSYNNKELIINETVPNRFSPKSPDKAHLNLHINSLELGDSAVYFCASSQFVAPNSPLHFGNGTRLTVT.

The rearrangement links TRBV15 to TRBJ1-5; no definite D call. The CDR3 runs to 14 residues. Between the trimmed V and J ends, which lost 5 bases and 2 bases, there was a span of 10 bases. In germline, CDR1 is LNHNV, CDR2 YYDKDF (reference sequence). The chain's CDR3 is CATSVLSRNQPQHF. In DNA, the CDR3 is TGTGCCACCAGCGTTCTCAGCCGCAATCAGCCCCAGCATTTT. The whole variable domain, filled in from reference TRBV15 and TRBJ1-5, reads DAMVIQNPRYQVTQFGKPVTLSCSQTLNHNVMYWYQQKSSQAPKLLFHYYDKDFNNEADTPDNFQSRRPNTSFCFLDIRSPGLGDTAMYLCATSVLSRNQPQHFGDGTRLSIL.

Many counts were recorded for this clonotype. The chain is built from TRBV7-8 and TRBJ2-5; tentative D call: TRBD2 (6 bases). Between the trimmed V and J ends, which lost 3 bases and 1 base, there was a span of 12 bases. From germline, CDR1 is SGHVS and CDR2 FQNEAQ. The CDR3 runs to 15 residues. The CDR3 is CASSLGTHPQETQYF. The CDR3 region has the DNA TGTGCCAGCAGCTTGGGGACTCATCCCCAAGAGACCCAGTACTTC.

At least ten counts were recorded for this clonotype. V gene TRBV5-1 combines with J gene TRBJ2-7, with a tentative D call TRBD2 (6 bases). The CDR3 extends over 14 amino acids. The germline V and J ends were trimmed by 5 bases and 7 bases, with 19 bases remaining between them. The germline gives CDR1 SGHRS, CDR2 YFSETQ. The CDR3 is CASRPSATSVEQYF. The CDR3 nucleotides read TGCGCCAGCAGACCAAGCGCGACTAGTGTGGAGCAGTACTTC.

This clonotype was seen a single time. The rearrangement uses TRBV6-4 and TRBJ1-6; D is possibly TRBD1 (5 bases). The V end was cut by 7 bases, the J end by 11 bases, with 24 bases between. Germline-derived CDR1 and CDR2 are MRHNA and SNTAGT. The CDR3 extends over 16 amino acids. CDR3 DNA: TGTGCCAGCACCCCTTTCTCCTGGGGCGACCAGACACCCCTCCACTTT. Protein sequence: CASTPFSWGDQTPLHF.

This clonotype showed up many times. This rearrangement joins TRBV20-1 to TRBJ2-3; maybe TRBD1 (6 bases). V lost 0 bases, J lost 2 bases, and 12 bases lay in between. CDR1 is DFQATT and CDR2 is SNEGSKA in the germline V gene (reference sequence). The CDR3 has 15 amino acids. The CDR3 DNA follows: TGCAGTGCTAGAGATGGAGGACAGAACACAGATACGCAGTATTTT. Translation: CSARDGGQNTDTQYF.

In its sample, this clonotype was seen many times. V gene TRBV19 combines with J gene TRBJ2-3, with 11 nucleotides matching TRBD2. This CDR3 has 16 residues. The germline V gene encodes CDR1 LNHDA and CDR2 SQIVND (reference sequence). J lost 2 bases, V lost 4 bases, and 5 bases had no gene match. CDR3 amino acids: CASSTLAGGLTDTQYF. CDR3 nucleotides: TGTGCCAGTAGTACCCTAGCGGGGGGCCTCACAGATACGCAGTATTTT.

Note on this clonotype: Possible read error: a much larger clone is one base away. This chain joins TRBV5-1 and TRBJ1-1; 8 positions agree with TRBD1. From germline, CDR1 is SGHRS and CDR2 YFSETQ. The CDR3 is 14 residues long. The CDR3 loop is CAGSPDRVDTEAFF. The CDR3 nucleotides read TGCGCCGGCAGCCCGGACAGGGTAGACACTGAAGCTTTCTTT.

This clonotype occurred many times. The chain uses TRBV9 and TRBJ2-5, with 11 bases fitting TRBD2. Germline values: CDR1 SGDLS, CDR2 YYNGEE. Losses at the gene ends were 0 bases for V and 5 bases for J; bases not matched to a gene: 6. The CDR3 consists of 16 residues. In DNA form, the CDR3 reads TGTGCCAGCAGCGTAGATCCTAGCGGGGGGAGGGAGACCCAGTACTTC. This sequence encodes CASSVDPSGGRETQYF.

This clonotype was counted many times. V gene TRBV20-1 combines with J gene TRBJ1-1, with 11 positions matching TRBD1. The length of the CDR3 is 17 residues. V shed 1 base, J shed 7 bases, and the junction held 14 bases outside the gene matches. Germline CDR1 reads DFQATT; CDR2 reads SNEGSKA (reference sequence). As DNA, the CDR3 is TGCAGTGCTAGAGGGATGGACAGGGGGCTTCGTTTTGGTGAAGCTTTCTTT. It yields the protein CSARGMDRGLRFGEAFF.

The V gene is TRBV10-3, the J gene TRBJ2-3; D is uncertain. Trimming cost V 10 bases and J 6 bases, with 11 bases left between them. The length of the CDR3 is 11 residues. Per germline, CDR1 ENHRY and CDR2 SYGVKD. In DNA form, the CDR3 reads TGTGCCACCATGATCGTCGATACGCAGTATTTT. This gives the protein CATMIVDTQYF.

This clonotype was recorded a few times. The V call is TRBV13, the J call TRBJ2-5; TRBD2 matches 9 bases. The length of the CDR3 is 16 residues. CDR1 is PRHDT and CDR2 is FYEKMQ in the germline V gene (reference sequence). J was trimmed by 5 bases and V by 3 bases; bases with no gene match: 10. In DNA, the CDR3 is TGTGCCAGCAGCTTGGTTGGCGGGGGGGCCAGGGAGACCCAGTACTTC. Protein product: CASSLVGGGARETQYF.

This clonotype has ten or more counts. The rearrangement uses TRBV12-5 and TRBJ2-1; tentatively, D is TRBD1 or TRBD2 (6 bases each). The germline CDR1 and CDR2 sequences are LGHNT and FRNRAP. CDR3 size: 16 residues. The V gene lost 0 bases and the J gene lost 11 bases, with 20 bases spanning the gap. CDR3 DNA sequence: TGTGCTAGTGGTTTGGTATTCCAGGCGTCGGGGGCGAAGCAGTTCTTC. This codes for CASGLVFQASGAKQFF.

This clonotype was seen many times. CDR3 DNA sequence: TGTGCCAGCAGGGACAGGGTTGGCACCGGGGAGCTGTTTTTT. This translates into CASRDRVGTGELFF. The chain is built from TRBV2 and TRBJ2-2; 8 positions match TRBD1. The V gene's germline CDR1 is SNHLY and CDR2 FYNNEI. Trimming at V came to 6 bases and at J to 4 bases, leaving 4 bases not matched to a gene. The CDR3 runs to 14 residues.